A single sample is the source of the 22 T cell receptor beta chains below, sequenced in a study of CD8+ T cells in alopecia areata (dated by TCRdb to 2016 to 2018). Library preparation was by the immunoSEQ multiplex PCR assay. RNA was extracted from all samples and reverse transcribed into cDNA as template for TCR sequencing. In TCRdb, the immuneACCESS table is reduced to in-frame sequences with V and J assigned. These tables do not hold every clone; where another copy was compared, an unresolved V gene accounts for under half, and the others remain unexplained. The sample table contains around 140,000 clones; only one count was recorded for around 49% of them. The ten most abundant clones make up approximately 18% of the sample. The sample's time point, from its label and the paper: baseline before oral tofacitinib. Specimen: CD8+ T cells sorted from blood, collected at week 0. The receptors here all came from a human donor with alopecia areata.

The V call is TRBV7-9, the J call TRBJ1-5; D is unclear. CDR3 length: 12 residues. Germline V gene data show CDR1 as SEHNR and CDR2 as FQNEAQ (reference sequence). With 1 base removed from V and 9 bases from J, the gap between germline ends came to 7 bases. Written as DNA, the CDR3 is TGTGCCAGCAGCTTAGACGGGCCGCCCCAGCATTTT. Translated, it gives CASSLDGPPQHF. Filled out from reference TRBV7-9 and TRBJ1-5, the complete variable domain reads DTGVSQNPRHKITKRGQNVTFRCDPISEHNRLYWYRQTLGQGPEFLTYFQNEAQLEKSRLLSDRFSAERPKGSFSTLEIQRTEQGDSAMYLCASSLDGPPQHFGDGTRLSIL.

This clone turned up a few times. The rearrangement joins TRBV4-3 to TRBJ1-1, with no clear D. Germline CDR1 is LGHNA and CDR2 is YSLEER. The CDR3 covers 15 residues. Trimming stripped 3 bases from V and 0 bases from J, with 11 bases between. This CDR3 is CASSQYRHMNTEAFF. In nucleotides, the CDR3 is TGCGCCAGCAGCCAGTATAGACACATGAACACTGAAGCTTTCTTT.

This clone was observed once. CDR3 sequence (DNA): TGTGCCAGCAGCGTAGCCCTAGCGGGGGGGACATACAATGAGCAGTTCTTC. This codes for CASSVALAGGTYNEQFF. The rearrangement links TRBV9 to TRBJ2-1, with 12 bases identical to TRBD2. J was trimmed by 4 bases and V by 0 bases; bases with no gene match: 5. The CDR3 length is 17 residues. Germline CDR1 is SGDLS and CDR2 is YYNGEE.

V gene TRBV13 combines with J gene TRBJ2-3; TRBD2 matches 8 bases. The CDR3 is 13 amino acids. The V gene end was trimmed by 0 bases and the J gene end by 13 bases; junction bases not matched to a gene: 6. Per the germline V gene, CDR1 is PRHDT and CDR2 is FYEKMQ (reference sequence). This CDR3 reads CASSLGARTSKYF. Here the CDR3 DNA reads TGTGCCAGCAGCTTAGGGGCAAGGACTAGCAAGTATTTT.

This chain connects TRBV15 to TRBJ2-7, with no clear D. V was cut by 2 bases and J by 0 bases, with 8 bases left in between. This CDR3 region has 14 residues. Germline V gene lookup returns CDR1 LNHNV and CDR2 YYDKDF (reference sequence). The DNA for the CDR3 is TGTGCCACCAGCAGATCTAGGACCTCCTACGAGCAGTACTTC. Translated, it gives CATSRSRTSYEQYF.

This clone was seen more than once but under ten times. CDR3 sequence (DNA): TGTGCCAGCAGCTCCGTATACAATGAGCAGTTCTTC. It codes for CASSSVYNEQFF. The rearrangement links TRBV7-9 to TRBJ2-1; D not certain. This CDR3 is built from 12 residues. Between the trimmed V and J ends, which lost 4 bases and 4 bases, there was a span of 5 bases. Germline CDR1 is SEHNR and CDR2 is FQNEAQ (reference sequence).

The CDR3 spells CASSLQGTYEQYF. Written as DNA, the CDR3 is TGCGCCAGCAGCCTCCAAGGGACCTACGAGCAGTACTTC. V usage is TRBV4-1 and J usage is TRBJ2-7; D is unclear. This CDR3 region has 13 residues. Trimming cost V 4 bases and J 2 bases, with 9 bases left between them. Germline values: CDR1 MGHRA, CDR2 YSYEKL.

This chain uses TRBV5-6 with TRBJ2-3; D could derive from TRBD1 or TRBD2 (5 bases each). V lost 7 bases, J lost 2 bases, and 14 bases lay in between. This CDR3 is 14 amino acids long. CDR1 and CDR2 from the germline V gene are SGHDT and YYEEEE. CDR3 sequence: CASWGNLFTDTQYF. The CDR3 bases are TGTGCCAGCTGGGGGAACCTGTTCACAGATACGCAGTATTTT.

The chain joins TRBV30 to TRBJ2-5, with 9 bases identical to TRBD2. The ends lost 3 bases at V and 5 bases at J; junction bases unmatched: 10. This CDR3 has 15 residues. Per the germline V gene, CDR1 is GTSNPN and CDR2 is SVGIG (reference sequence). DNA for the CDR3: TGTGCCTGGAGCGTCCTAGCGGGGAGTCTTGAGACCCAGTACTTC. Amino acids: CAWSVLAGSLETQYF.

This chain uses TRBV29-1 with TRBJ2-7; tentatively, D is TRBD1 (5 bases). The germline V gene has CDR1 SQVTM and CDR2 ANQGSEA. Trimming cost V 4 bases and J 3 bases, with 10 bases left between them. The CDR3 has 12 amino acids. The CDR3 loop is CSVVPRDYEQYF. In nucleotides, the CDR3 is TGCAGCGTTGTACCCAGGGACTACGAGCAGTACTTC.

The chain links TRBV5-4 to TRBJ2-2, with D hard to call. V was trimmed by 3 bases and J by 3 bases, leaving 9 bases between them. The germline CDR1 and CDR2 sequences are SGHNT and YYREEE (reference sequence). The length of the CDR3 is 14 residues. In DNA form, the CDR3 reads TGTGCCAGCAGCTACCGCGAGCACACCGGGGAGCTGTTTTTT. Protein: CASSYREHTGELFF. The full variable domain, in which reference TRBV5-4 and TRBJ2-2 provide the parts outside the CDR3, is ETGVTQSPTHLIKTRGQQVTLRCSSQSGHNTVSWYQQALGQGPQFIFQYYREEENGRGNFPPRFSGLQFPNYSSELNVNALELDDSALYLCASSYREHTGELFFGEGSRLTVL.

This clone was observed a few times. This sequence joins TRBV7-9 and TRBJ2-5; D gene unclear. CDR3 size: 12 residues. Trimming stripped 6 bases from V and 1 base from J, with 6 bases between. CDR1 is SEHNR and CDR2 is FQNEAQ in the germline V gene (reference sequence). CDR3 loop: CASRDVQETQYF. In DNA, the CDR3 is TGTGCCAGCAGGGACGTCCAAGAGACCCAGTACTTC.

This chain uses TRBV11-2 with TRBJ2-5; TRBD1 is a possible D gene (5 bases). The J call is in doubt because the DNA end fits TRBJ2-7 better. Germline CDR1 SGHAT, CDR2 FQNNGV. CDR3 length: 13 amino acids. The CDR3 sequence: CASSLVLGDEQYF. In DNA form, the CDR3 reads TGTGCCAGCAGCTTAGTTCTAGGGGACGAGCAGTACTTC.

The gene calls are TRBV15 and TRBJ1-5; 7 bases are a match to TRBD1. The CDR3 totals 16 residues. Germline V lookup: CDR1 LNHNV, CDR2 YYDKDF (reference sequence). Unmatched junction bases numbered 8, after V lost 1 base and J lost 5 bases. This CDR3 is CATSRVSGGVDQPQHF. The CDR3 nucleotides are TGTGCCACCAGCAGAGTTTCAGGGGGTGTCGATCAGCCCCAGCATTTT.

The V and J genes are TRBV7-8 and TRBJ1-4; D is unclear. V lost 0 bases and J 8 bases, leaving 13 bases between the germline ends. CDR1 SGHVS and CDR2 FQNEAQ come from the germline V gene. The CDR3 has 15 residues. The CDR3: CASSLAVGKGEKLFF. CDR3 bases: TGTGCCAGCAGCTTAGCGGTCGGGAAAGGAGAAAAACTGTTTTTT.

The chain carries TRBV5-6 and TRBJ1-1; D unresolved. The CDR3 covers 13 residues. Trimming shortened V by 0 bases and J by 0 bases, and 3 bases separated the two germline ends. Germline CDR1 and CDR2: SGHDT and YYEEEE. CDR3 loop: CASSLVLNTEAFF. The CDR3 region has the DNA TGTGCCAGCAGCTTGGTCCTGAACACTGAAGCTTTCTTT.

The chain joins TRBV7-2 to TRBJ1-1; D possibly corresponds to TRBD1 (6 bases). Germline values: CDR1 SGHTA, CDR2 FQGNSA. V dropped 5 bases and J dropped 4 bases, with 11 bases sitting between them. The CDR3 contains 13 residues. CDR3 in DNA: TGTGCCAGCAGCGCCGACAGGACCACTGAAGCTTTCTTT. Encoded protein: CASSADRTTEAFF.

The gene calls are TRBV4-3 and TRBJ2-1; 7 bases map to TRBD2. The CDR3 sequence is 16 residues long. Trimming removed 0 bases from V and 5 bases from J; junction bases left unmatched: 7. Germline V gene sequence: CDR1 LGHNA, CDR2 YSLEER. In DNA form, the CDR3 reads TGCGCCAGCAGCCAAGATGGGCTAGCGGAAAACAATGAGCAGTTCTTC. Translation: CASSQDGLAENNEQFF.

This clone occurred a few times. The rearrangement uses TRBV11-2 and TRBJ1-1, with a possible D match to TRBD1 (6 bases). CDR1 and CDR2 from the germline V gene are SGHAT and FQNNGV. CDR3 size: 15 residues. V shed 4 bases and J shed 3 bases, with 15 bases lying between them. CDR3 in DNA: TGTGCCAGCAGCTCATTACAGGGTATCGACACTGAAGCTTTCTTT. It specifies CASSSLQGIDTEAFF.

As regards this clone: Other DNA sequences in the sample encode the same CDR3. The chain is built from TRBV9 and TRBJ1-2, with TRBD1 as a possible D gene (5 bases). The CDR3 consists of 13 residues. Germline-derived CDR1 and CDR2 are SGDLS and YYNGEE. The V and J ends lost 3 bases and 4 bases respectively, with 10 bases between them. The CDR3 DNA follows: TGTGCCAGCAGCGGAACAGGAATCTATGGCTACACCTTC. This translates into CASSGTGIYGYTF.

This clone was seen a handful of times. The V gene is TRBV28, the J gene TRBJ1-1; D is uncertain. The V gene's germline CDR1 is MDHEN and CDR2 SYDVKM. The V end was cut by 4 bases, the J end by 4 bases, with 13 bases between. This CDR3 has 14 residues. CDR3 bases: TGTGCCAGCAGTTGGACCCCCCTAGGCACTGAAGCTTTCTTT. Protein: CASSWTPLGTEAFF.

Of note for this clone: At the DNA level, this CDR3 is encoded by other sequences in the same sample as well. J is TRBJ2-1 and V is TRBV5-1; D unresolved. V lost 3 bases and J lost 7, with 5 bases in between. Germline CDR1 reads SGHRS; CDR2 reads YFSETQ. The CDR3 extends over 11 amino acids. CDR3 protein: CASSWGNEQFF. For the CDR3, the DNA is TGCGCCAGCAGCTGGGGAAATGAGCAGTTCTTC.